These 8 T cell receptor beta chains were sequenced from one sample in a study of identical twins. TCRdb re-called the 5' RACE reads through MiXCR, storing one row per CDR3 protein. There are about 720,000 distinct CDR3 sequences in the sample; over 8.5% occur only once, and 0.75% to 1% lies in the top ten. This sample was shared with a second study, whose subject was yellow fever vaccine responses in identical twins.

The sample comprised PBMCs. The receptors were sampled from a woman aged 18-29 years in good health.

The rearrangement uses TRBV20-1 and TRBJ2-1; 13 bases are shared with TRBD2. This CDR3 has 19 residues. Germline CDR1 and CDR2: DFQATT and SNEGSKA (reference sequence). This CDR3 reads CCGLLTGLAGFGRDNEQFF. The CDR3 DNA is TGCTGTGGCCTCCTTACGGGACTAGCGGGATTCGGTCGCGACAATGAGCAGTTCTTC.

This clonotype was observed at least ten times. The chain combines TRBV6-1 with TRBJ1-2; D is perhaps TRBD1 (5 bases). Germline CDR1 and CDR2: MNHNS and SASEGT. Trimming shortened V by 8 bases and J by 2 bases, and 15 bases separated the two germline ends. CDR3 length: 14 residues. The CDR3 protein is CASGPHQGNYGYTF. In DNA form, the CDR3 reads TGTGCCAGCGGACCACATCAGGGCAACTATGGCTACACCTTC.

This clonotype was detected ten times or more. The rearrangement links TRBV6-5 to TRBJ2-5; D uncertain. Germline CDR1 is MNHEY and CDR2 is SVGAGI. V dropped 1 base and J dropped 5 bases, with 11 bases sitting between them. The CDR3 is made up of 14 amino acids. The CDR3 here is CASSYYSGGETQYF. The DNA for the CDR3 is TGTGCCAGCAGTTACTATTCCGGTGGGGAGACCCAGTACTTC.

This clonotype was recorded a few times. V gene TRBV4-3 combines with J gene TRBJ2-7; 9 bases fit TRBD1. V lost 0 bases and J lost 3; bases outside the gene matches: 9. CDR3 length: 17 residues. CDR1 and CDR2 from the germline V gene are LGHNA and YSLEER. CDR3 coding DNA: TGCGCCAGCAGCCAAGATCGAACGGACAGGGGTTACTACGAGCAGTACTTC. Amino acid sequence: CASSQDRTDRGYYEQYF.

There are a few counts of this clonotype. The rearrangement joins TRBV6-2 or TRBV6-3 to TRBJ2-1; 9 bases align to TRBD2. The CDR3 spans 16 residues. From germline, CDR1 is MNHEY and CDR2 SVGEGT. The V segment lost 2 bases and the J segment 0 bases; nucleotides outside the gene matches: 2. The CDR3 sequence is CASSYTAGGSYNEQFF. DNA for the CDR3: TGTGCCAGCAGTTACACAGCGGGGGGCTCCTACAATGAGCAGTTCTTC.

This clonotype has a count of ten or more. The chain employs TRBV12-3 or TRBV12-4 and TRBJ1-5; TRBD1 aligns across 7 bases. The V and J ends lost 6 bases and 4 bases, in that order; junction bases with no gene match: 6. CDR3 length: 14 amino acids. In DNA form, the CDR3 reads TGTGCCAGCAGATCAGGGGGTCCAAATCAGCCCCAGCATTTT. It translates to CASRSGGPNQPQHF.

This chain connects TRBV7-2 to TRBJ2-7; weak D call: TRBD1 (5 bases). CDR1 and CDR2 (germline): SGHTA, FQGNSA. Trimming removed 4 bases at V and 4 bases at J, with 14 bases between. The CDR3 contains 14 residues. This chain's CDR3 is CASSSHGQNYEQYF. The CDR3 bases are TGTGCCAGCAGCTCGCATGGACAAAATTACGAGCAGTACTTC.

This clonotype was detected many times. The chain uses TRBV5-1 and TRBJ2-3; TRBD1 matches 7 bases. The junction had 6 bases not matched to a gene; V was cut back by 4 bases and J by 1 base. Germline V gives CDR1 SGHRS, CDR2 YFSETQ. CDR3 size: 15 residues. The CDR3 region has the DNA TGCGCCAGCAGCCAACTCCAGGGGGGCACAGATACGCAGTATTTT. Translated, it gives CASSQLQGGTDTQYF.